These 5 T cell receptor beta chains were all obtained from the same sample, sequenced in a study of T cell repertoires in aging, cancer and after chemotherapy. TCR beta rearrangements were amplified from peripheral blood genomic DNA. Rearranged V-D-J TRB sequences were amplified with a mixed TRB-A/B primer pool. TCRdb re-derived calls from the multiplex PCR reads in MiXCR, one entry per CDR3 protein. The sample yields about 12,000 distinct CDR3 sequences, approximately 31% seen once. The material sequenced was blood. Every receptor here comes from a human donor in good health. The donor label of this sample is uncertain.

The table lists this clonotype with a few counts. The CDR3 nucleotides are TGTGCCAGCAGTGAAGTTGCAGGGGGCACCGGGGAGCTGTTTTTT. It translates to CASSEVAGGTGELFF. The V call is TRBV6-1, the J call TRBJ2-2; the match to TRBD1 covers 7 bases. Per the germline V gene, CDR1 is MNHNS and CDR2 is SASEGT. V lost 1 base, J lost 4 bases, and 3 bases stayed unmatched. The length of the CDR3 is 15 residues.

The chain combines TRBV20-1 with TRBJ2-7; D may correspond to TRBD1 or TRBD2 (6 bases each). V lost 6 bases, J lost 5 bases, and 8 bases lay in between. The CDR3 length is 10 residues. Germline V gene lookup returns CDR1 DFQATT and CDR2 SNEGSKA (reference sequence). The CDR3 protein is CSARGDEQYF. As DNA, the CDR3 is TGCAGTGCGAGGGGGGACGAGCAGTACTTC.

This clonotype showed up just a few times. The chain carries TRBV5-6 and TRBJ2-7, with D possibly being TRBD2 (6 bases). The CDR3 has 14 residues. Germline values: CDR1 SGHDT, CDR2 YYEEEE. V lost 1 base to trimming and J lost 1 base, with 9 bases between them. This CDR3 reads CASSLLGGSYEQYF. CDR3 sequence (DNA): TGTGCCAGCAGCTTGTTGGGGGGATCCTACGAGCAGTACTTC.

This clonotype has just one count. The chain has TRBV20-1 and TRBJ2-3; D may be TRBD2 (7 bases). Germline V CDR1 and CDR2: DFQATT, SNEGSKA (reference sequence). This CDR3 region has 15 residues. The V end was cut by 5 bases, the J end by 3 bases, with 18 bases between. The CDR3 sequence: CSAESGRGTTDTQYF. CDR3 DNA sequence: TGCAGTGCTGAAAGCGGGCGGGGGACAACAGATACGCAGTATTTT.

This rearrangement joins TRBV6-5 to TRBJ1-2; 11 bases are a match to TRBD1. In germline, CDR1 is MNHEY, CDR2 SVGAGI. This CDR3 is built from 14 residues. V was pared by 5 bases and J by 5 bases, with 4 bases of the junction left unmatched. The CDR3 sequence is CASSGQGAWYGYTF. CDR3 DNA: TGTGCCAGCAGTGGACAGGGGGCTTGGTATGGCTACACCTTC.